Listed below are T cell receptor beta chains from one sample, sequenced in a study of blood T cell repertoires in COVID-19. Measured with immunoSEQ multiplex PCR; TCRdb has only the in-frame clones, and not every one. The sample yields roughly 140,000 clones, under 85% seen once. Sequenced: peripheral blood. All receptors derive from a human donor in a cohort sampled during active COVID-19. CDR3s include the opening cysteine and the closing phenylalanine or tryptophan. A D gene is named only where the DNA matches it firmly. Size is omitted from some rows. Given values are once, few, many or a class for expanded clones.

v_gene: TRBV10-3
abundance: NA
j_gene: TRBJ1-3
d_gene: NA
CDR3nt: TGTGCCATCAGTGAGTCAGGGGGACGCTCTGGAAACACCATATATTTT
CDR3aa: CAISESGGRSGNTIYF

v_gene: TRBV7-3
abundance: NA
j_gene: TRBJ2-1
d_gene: TRBD2
CDR3nt: TGTGCCAGCAGCCCAAAAACTAGCGGGGGACCTTACAATGAGCAGTTCTTC
CDR3aa: CASSPKTSGGPYNEQFF

v_gene: TRBV5-6
abundance: once
j_gene: TRBJ1-2
d_gene: NA
CDR3nt: TGTGCCAGCAGCTTGGAAGCAGGGGATGTCTATGGCTACACCTTC
CDR3aa: CASSLEAGDVYGYTF

v_gene: TRBV27
abundance: NA
j_gene: TRBJ1-1
d_gene: TRBD1
CDR3nt: TGTGCCAGCAGTTCCGGGACAGGGGGCTCTGAAGCTTTCTTT
CDR3aa: CASSSGTGGSEAFF

v_gene: TRBV25-1
abundance: NA
j_gene: TRBJ2-6
d_gene: NA
CDR3nt: TGTGCCAGCGGTCATCGGGGACAACAAACACCTCCGACTTTC
CDR3aa: CASGHRGQQTPPTF

v_gene: TRBV2
abundance: NA
j_gene: TRBJ1-6
d_gene: TRBD1
CDR3nt: TGTGCCAGCAGTGAAGCGGTCGGAGGGGGCTATTCACCCCTCCACTTT
CDR3aa: CASSEAVGGGYSPLHF

v_gene: TRBV7-9
abundance: few
j_gene: TRBJ1-1
d_gene: NA
CDR3nt: TGTGCCAGCAGCCTTACACTGAACACTGAAGCTTTCTTT
CDR3aa: CASSLTLNTEAFF

v_gene: TRBV7-8
abundance: NA
j_gene: TRBJ2-6
d_gene: TRBD1
CDR3nt: TGTGCCAGCAGCCCCCGACAGGGCCGATCTGGGGCCAACGTCCTGACTTTC
CDR3aa: CASSPRQGRSGANVLTF

v_gene: TRBV27
abundance: NA
j_gene: TRBJ2-2
d_gene: NA
CDR3nt: TGTGCCAGACGCACCCAGGGTCAGGGGAACACCGGGGAGCTGTTTTTT
CDR3aa: CARRTQGQGNTGELFF

v_gene: TRBV29-1
abundance: NA
j_gene: TRBJ2-2
d_gene: TRBD2
CDR3nt: TGCAGCGGAGCTAGCGGGGGGTCCACCGGGGAGCTGTTTTTT
CDR3aa: CSGASGGSTGELFF

v_gene: TRBV5-1
abundance: NA
j_gene: TRBJ2-5
d_gene: TRBD2
CDR3nt: TGCGCCAGCGAACCCATCGGGGGGGCGGGGGAGACCCAGTACTTC
CDR3aa: CASEPIGGAGETQYF

v_gene: TRBV12-3/TRBV12-4
abundance: NA
j_gene: TRBJ1-1
d_gene: NA
CDR3nt: TGTGCCAGCAGTCGCACTGAAGCTTTCTTT
CDR3aa: CASSRTEAFF

v_gene: TRBV19
abundance: NA
j_gene: TRBJ1-5
d_gene: TRBD1
CDR3nt: TGTGCCAGTAATTTTGGGGACAGGGGGCTCGGGAATCAGCCCCAGCATTTT
CDR3aa: CASNFGDRGLGNQPQHF

v_gene: TRBV3-1/TRBV3-2
abundance: NA
j_gene: TRBJ2-1
d_gene: TRBD1
CDR3nt: TGTGCCAGCAGCCTTCTCAAACCGGGACAGGGTCAGCCGTTCTTC
CDR3aa: CASSLLKPGQGQPFF

v_gene: TRBV3-1/TRBV3-2
abundance: NA
j_gene: TRBJ1-3
d_gene: NA
CDR3nt: TGTGCCAGCAAGGACAGTCGTGGAAACACCATATATTTT
CDR3aa: CASKDSRGNTIYF

v_gene: TRBV19
abundance: NA
j_gene: TRBJ1-2
d_gene: NA
CDR3nt: TGTGCCAGTAGTATGGGGCCCGAAGGGGGCTACACCTTC
CDR3aa: CASSMGPEGGYTF

v_gene: TRBV6-6
abundance: NA
j_gene: TRBJ1-1
d_gene: NA
CDR3nt: TGTGCCAGCAGTTACTACCTCCCGCAGGGGACTGAAGCTTTCTTT
CDR3aa: CASSYYLPQGTEAFF

v_gene: TRBV7-3
abundance: few
j_gene: TRBJ2-5
d_gene: NA
CDR3nt: TGTGCCAGCAGCCCACGCGACGGGGGAGAGACCCAGTACTTC
CDR3aa: CASSPRDGGETQYF

v_gene: TRBV5-4
abundance: once
j_gene: TRBJ2-5
d_gene: TRBD2
CDR3nt: TGTGCCAGCAGCTTGGGGCTGACTAGCGGGGGCCACCAAGAGACCCAGTACTTC
CDR3aa: CASSLGLTSGGHQETQYF

v_gene: TRBV11-2
abundance: NA
j_gene: TRBJ2-2
d_gene: NA
CDR3nt: TGTGCCAGCAGCTTAGACGGTGGTAGTACCGGGGAGCTGTTTTTT
CDR3aa: CASSLDGGSTGELFF

v_gene: TRBV7-6
abundance: NA
j_gene: TRBJ2-7
d_gene: TRBD2
CDR3nt: TGTGCCAGCAGCTTAGCAGCGGGGGGGTCCTTTGAGCAGTACTTC
CDR3aa: CASSLAAGGSFEQYF

v_gene: TRBV7-2
abundance: NA
j_gene: TRBJ2-5
d_gene: NA
CDR3nt: TGTGCCAGCAGCTCGGGAATCATACGGGGGACCCCCCAAGAGACCCAGTACTTC
CDR3aa: CASSSGIIRGTPQETQYF

v_gene: TRBV7-9
abundance: NA
j_gene: TRBJ1-1
d_gene: NA
CDR3nt: TGTGCCAGCAGCTCGAACCCACAGGGAACTGAAGCTTTCTTT
CDR3aa: CASSSNPQGTEAFF

v_gene: TRBV11-3
abundance: few
j_gene: TRBJ2-2
d_gene: NA
CDR3nt: TGTGCCAGCAGCCACCGAGGGGGGGCGAACACCGGGGAGCTGTTTTTT
CDR3aa: CASSHRGGANTGELFF

v_gene: TRBV6-5
abundance: NA
j_gene: TRBJ2-7
d_gene: TRBD2
CDR3nt: TGTGCCAGCAGTTATCTAAGGACTAGCTACGAGCAGTACTTC
CDR3aa: CASSYLRTSYEQYF

v_gene: TRBV6-6
abundance: NA
j_gene: TRBJ1-6
d_gene: NA
CDR3nt: TGTGCCAGCAGTTACCGACCTGACAGCCGCAATTCACCCCTCCACTTT
CDR3aa: CASSYRPDSRNSPLHF

v_gene: TRBV5-4
abundance: few
j_gene: TRBJ2-1
d_gene: NA
CDR3nt: TGTGCCAGCAGCTCAAACAGGGCGCAATACAATGAGCAGTTCTTC
CDR3aa: CASSSNRAQYNEQFF

v_gene: TRBV15
abundance: NA
j_gene: TRBJ2-1
d_gene: NA
CDR3nt: TGTGCCACCACGCTTTCGGTCACCTACAATGAGCAGTTCTTC
CDR3aa: CATTLSVTYNEQFF

v_gene: TRBV5-4
abundance: few
j_gene: TRBJ2-2
d_gene: NA
CDR3nt: TGTGCCAGCAGCCCCGCCGGGGGATCGAACACCGGGGAGCTGTTTTTT
CDR3aa: CASSPAGGSNTGELFF

v_gene: TRBV5-1
abundance: NA
j_gene: TRBJ1-6
d_gene: NA
CDR3nt: TGCGCCAGCAGCTTCCCGGGAGCCTCACCCCTCCACTTT
CDR3aa: CASSFPGASPLHF

v_gene: TRBV7-2
abundance: NA
j_gene: TRBJ2-7
d_gene: TRBD2
CDR3nt: TGTGCCAGCAGCCCGCAAGCGGGGGGGCTCTACGAGCAGTACTTC
CDR3aa: CASSPQAGGLYEQYF

v_gene: TRBV19
abundance: NA
j_gene: TRBJ2-2
d_gene: NA
CDR3nt: TGTGCCAGTAGTATTTCGTACGGGGAGCTGTTTTTT
CDR3aa: CASSISYGELFF

v_gene: TRBV6-1
abundance: NA
j_gene: TRBJ2-1
d_gene: NA
CDR3nt: TGTGCCAGCAGTGAAGAGACGATCGCGGTAGGCAATGAGCAGTTCTTC
CDR3aa: CASSEETIAVGNEQFF

v_gene: TRBV3-1/TRBV3-2
abundance: NA
j_gene: TRBJ1-3
d_gene: NA
CDR3nt: TGTGCCAGCAGCCAGGGCAGGTTAACTGGAAACACCATATATTTT
CDR3aa: CASSQGRLTGNTIYF

v_gene: TRBV7-3
abundance: NA
j_gene: TRBJ2-7
d_gene: TRBD2
CDR3nt: TGTGCCAGCAGCCCCACCGATAGCGGGGTACACGAGCAGTACTTC
CDR3aa: CASSPTDSGVHEQYF

v_gene: TRBV19
abundance: once
j_gene: TRBJ1-3
d_gene: NA
CDR3nt: TGTGCCAGTACTCCCCGCAGGGTGGACGTTGGAAACACCATATATTTT
CDR3aa: CASTPRRVDVGNTIYF

v_gene: TRBV7-3
abundance: NA
j_gene: TRBJ2-2
d_gene: TRBD2
CDR3nt: TGTGCCAGCAGCTTGGGCCCGGGACTATACACCGGGGAGCTGTTTTTT
CDR3aa: CASSLGPGLYTGELFF

v_gene: TRBV4-3
abundance: NA
j_gene: TRBJ1-2
d_gene: TRBD1
CDR3nt: TGCGCCAGCAGCCAAGAAACAGGGGGCTTGGGCGGCTACACCTTC
CDR3aa: CASSQETGGLGGYTF

v_gene: TRBV7-7
abundance: NA
j_gene: TRBJ2-5
d_gene: TRBD1
CDR3nt: TGTGCTAGCAGCCCCTCGGACAGGGGAGAGACCCAGTACTTC
CDR3aa: CASSPSDRGETQYF

v_gene: TRBV9
abundance: NA
j_gene: TRBJ2-6
d_gene: TRBD2
CDR3nt: TGTGCCAGCAGCGTAGCGGGAGGGAAGACACTCTCTGGGGCCAACGTCCTGACTTTC
CDR3aa: CASSVAGGKTLSGANVLTF

v_gene: TRBV15
abundance: NA
j_gene: TRBJ1-2
d_gene: NA
CDR3nt: TGTGCCACCAGCAGCAAGGCAGGGGCTAACTATGGCTACACCTTC
CDR3aa: CATSSKAGANYGYTF